The 9 T cell receptor beta chains below were found in one sample sequenced in a study of cytomegalovirus exposure and HLA in healthy donors. PCR employed 60 Vbeta and 13 Jbeta primers. Repertoires were generated with immunoSEQ multiplex PCR, while TCRdb's copy carries only in-frame clones and drops some. This sample has some 98,000 clones, with about 81% found just once. Sequencing input: PBMCs. Source of these receptors: a man aged 35 to 55 in good health and CMV-seronegative.

This chain links TRBV6-1 with TRBJ2-7; a possible D gene is TRBD1 (5 bases). Between the trimmed V and J ends, which lost 6 bases and 5 bases, there was a span of 11 bases. The CDR3 covers 12 residues. Germline values: CDR1 MNHNS, CDR2 SASEGT. The CDR3 coding sequence is TGTGCCAGCAGCACCACAGGTGACGAGCAGTACTTC. The encoded protein is CASSTTGDEQYF.

This chain uses TRBV7-9 with TRBJ2-7, with D hard to call. Germline CDR1 SEHNR, CDR2 FQNEAQ (reference sequence). The CDR3 has 13 residues. V lost 1 base to trimming and J lost 4 bases, with 8 bases between them. The CDR3 coding sequence is TGTGCCAGCAGCTTAGGACTGTTTTACGAGCAGTACTTC. Its protein is CASSLGLFYEQYF. Variable domain in full (rest from reference TRBV7-9 and TRBJ2-7): DTGVSQNPRHKITKRGQNVTFRCDPISEHNRLYWYRQTLGQGPEFLTYFQNEAQLEKSRLLSDRFSAERPKGSFSTLEIQRTEQGDSAMYLCASSLGLFYEQYFGPGTRLTVT.

The chain is built from TRBV5-4 and TRBJ2-2, with D tentatively TRBD2 (6 bases). The CDR3 is 14 residues long. Germline V gene sequence: CDR1 SGHNT, CDR2 YYREEE (reference sequence). V gave up 9 bases and J gave up 0 bases, with 12 bases separating them. The CDR3 nucleotides are TGTGCCACGGGGACTGAGCCGAACACCGGGGAGCTGTTTTTT. It is translated as CATGTEPNTGELFF. Variable domain in full (rest from reference TRBV5-4 and TRBJ2-2): ETGVTQSPTHLIKTRGQQVTLRCSSQSGHNTVSWYQQALGQGPQFIFQYYREEENGRGNFPPRFSGLQFPNYSSELNVNALELDDSALYLCATGTEPNTGELFFGEGSRLTVL.

This clone was found once. V is TRBV7-9 and J is TRBJ2-3, with D perhaps TRBD1 (6 bases). V gave up 2 bases and J gave up 2 bases, with 14 bases separating them. In germline, CDR1 is SEHNR, CDR2 FQNEAQ (reference sequence). This CDR3 has 16 amino acids. The CDR3 loop reads CASSLSRGDDTDTQYF. In nucleotides, the CDR3 is TGTGCCAGCAGCTTATCCAGGGGTGATGACACAGATACGCAGTATTTT. The full variable domain, rest sourced from reference TRBV7-9 and TRBJ2-3, is DTGVSQNPRHKITKRGQNVTFRCDPISEHNRLYWYRQTLGQGPEFLTYFQNEAQLEKSRLLSDRFSAERPKGSFSTLEIQRTEQGDSAMYLCASSLSRGDDTDTQYFGPGTRLTVL.

The chain employs TRBV10-3 and TRBJ2-3; 10 nucleotides align to TRBD2. Germline loops: CDR1 ENHRY, CDR2 SYGVKD. The ends lost 11 bases at V and 3 bases at J; junction bases unmatched: 11. The CDR3 loop spans 15 amino acids. For the CDR3, the DNA is TGTGCCGCCCAAACGATAGCGGGGGGAACAGATACGCAGTATTTT. Encoded protein: CAAQTIAGGTDTQYF.

The chain couples TRBV27 to TRBJ1-2; perhaps TRBD1 as D (6 bases). This CDR3 has 15 residues. CDR1 and CDR2 from the germline V gene are MNHEY and SMNVEV (reference sequence). V was cut by 0 bases and J by 2 bases, with 10 bases left in between. CDR3 sequence: CASSLSGTTNYGYTF. DNA of the CDR3: TGTGCCAGCAGTTTATCAGGGACAACAAACTATGGCTACACCTTC.

The chain combines TRBV5-4 with TRBJ1-2; 8 nucleotides line up with TRBD1. The CDR3 contains 14 residues. Germline assignment: CDR1 SGHNT and CDR2 YYREEE (reference sequence). Trimming removed 5 bases from V and 3 bases from J; junction bases left unmatched: 6. In DNA, the CDR3 is TGTGCCAGCAGACCAGGGGGCGAGGACTATGGCTACACCTTC. This codes for CASRPGGEDYGYTF.

The gene calls are TRBV19 and TRBJ2-2, with TRBD1 matching over 11 bases. CDR1 and CDR2 from the germline V gene are LNHDA and SQIVND (reference sequence). V lost 5 bases and J lost 6; bases outside the gene matches: 2. CDR3 length: 14 residues. CDR3 amino acids: CASSVGQGAGELFF. The CDR3 bases are TGTGCCAGTAGTGTGGGACAGGGGGCCGGGGAGCTGTTTTTT.

The chain recombines TRBV28 with TRBJ1-2; D is uncertain. Germline CDR1 reads MDHEN; CDR2 reads SYDVKM. V lost 9 bases, J lost 4 bases, and 12 bases lay in between. The CDR3 consists of 12 residues. The CDR3 sequence: CASADPGYGYTF. The CDR3 DNA sequence: TGTGCCAGTGCCGACCCGGGCTATGGCTACACCTTC.